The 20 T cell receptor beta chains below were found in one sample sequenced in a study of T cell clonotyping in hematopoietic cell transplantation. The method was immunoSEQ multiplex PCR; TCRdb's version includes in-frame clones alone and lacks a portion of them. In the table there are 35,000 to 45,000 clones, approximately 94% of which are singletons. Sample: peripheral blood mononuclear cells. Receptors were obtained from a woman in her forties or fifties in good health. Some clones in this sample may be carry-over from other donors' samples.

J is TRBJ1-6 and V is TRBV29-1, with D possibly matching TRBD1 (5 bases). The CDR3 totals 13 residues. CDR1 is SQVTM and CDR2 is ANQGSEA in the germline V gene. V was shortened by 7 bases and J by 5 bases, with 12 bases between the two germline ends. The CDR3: CSARDGDNSPLHF. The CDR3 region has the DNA TGCAGCGCCCGGGACGGGGATAATTCACCCCTCCACTTT.

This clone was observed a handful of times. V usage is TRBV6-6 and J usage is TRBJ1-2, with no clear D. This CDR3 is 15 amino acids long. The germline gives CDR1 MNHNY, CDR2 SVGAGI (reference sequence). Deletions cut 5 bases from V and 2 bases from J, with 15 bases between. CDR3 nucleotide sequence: TGTGCCAGCAGTGTGAACGAAGGAACGAACTATGGCTACACCTTC. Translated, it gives CASSVNEGTNYGYTF.

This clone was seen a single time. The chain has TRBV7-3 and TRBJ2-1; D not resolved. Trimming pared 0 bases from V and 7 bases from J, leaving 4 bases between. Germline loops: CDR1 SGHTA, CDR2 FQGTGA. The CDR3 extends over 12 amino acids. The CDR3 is CASSLTGNEQFF. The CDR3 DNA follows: TGTGCCAGCAGCTTAACAGGGAATGAGCAGTTCTTC.

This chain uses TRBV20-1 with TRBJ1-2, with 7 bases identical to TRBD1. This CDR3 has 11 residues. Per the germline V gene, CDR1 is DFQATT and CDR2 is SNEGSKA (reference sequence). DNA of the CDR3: TGCACAGGGAGGGGGCCTGGTGGCTACACCTTC. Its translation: CTGRGPGGYTF.

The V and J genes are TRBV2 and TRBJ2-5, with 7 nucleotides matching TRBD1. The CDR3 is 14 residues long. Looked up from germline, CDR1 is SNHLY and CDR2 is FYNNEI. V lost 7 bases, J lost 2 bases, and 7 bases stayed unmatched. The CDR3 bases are TGTGCCAGCAAGGTGTACAGGGGACAAGAGACCCAGTACTTC. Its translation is CASKVYRGQETQYF. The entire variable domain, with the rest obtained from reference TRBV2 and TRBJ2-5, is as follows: EPEVTQTPSHQVTQMGQEVILRCVPISNHLYFYWYRQILGQKVEFLVSFYNNEISEKSEIFDDQFSVERPDGSNFTLKIRSTKLEDSAMYFCASKVYRGQETQYFGPGTRLLVL.

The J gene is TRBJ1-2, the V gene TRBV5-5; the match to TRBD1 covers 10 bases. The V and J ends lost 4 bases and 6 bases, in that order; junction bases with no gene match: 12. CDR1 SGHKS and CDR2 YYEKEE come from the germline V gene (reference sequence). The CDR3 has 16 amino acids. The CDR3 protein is CASSVLYRDRGDGYTF. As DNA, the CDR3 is TGTGCCAGCAGCGTTCTCTACCGGGACAGGGGAGATGGCTACACCTTC.

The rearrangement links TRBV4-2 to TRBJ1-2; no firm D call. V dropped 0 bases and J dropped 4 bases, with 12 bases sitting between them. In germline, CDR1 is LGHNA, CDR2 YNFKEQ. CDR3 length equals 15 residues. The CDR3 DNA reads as TGTGCCAGCAGCCAAGATAGAAGGGCTACCTATGGCTACACCTTC. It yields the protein CASSQDRRATYGYTF.

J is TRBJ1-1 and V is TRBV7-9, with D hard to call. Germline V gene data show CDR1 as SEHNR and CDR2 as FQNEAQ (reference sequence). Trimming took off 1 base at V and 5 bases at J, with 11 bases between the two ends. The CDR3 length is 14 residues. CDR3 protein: CASSLGEGSTEAFF. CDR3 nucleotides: TGTGCCAGCAGCTTAGGAGAGGGAAGTACTGAAGCTTTCTTT.

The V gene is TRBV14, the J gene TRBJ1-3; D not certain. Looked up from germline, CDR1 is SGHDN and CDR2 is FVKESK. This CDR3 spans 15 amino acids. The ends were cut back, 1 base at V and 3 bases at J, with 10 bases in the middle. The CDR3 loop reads CASSQGLGIGNTIYF. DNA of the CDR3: TGTGCCAGCAGCCAAGGCCTGGGGATTGGAAACACCATATATTTT.

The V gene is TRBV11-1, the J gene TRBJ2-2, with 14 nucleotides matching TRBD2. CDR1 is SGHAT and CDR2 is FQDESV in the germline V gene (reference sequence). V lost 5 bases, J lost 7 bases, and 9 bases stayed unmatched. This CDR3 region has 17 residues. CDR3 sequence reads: CASSPETSGGAGGELFF. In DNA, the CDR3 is TGTGCCAGCAGCCCGGAGACTAGCGGGGGGGCAGGCGGGGAGCTGTTTTTT.

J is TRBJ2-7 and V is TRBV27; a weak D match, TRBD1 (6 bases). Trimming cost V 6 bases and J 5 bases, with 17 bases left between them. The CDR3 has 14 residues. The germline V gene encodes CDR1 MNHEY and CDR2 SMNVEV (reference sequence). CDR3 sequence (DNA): TGTGCCAGCAGCTTAACTGACAGGCACCACGAGCAGTACTTC. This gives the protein CASSLTDRHHEQYF.

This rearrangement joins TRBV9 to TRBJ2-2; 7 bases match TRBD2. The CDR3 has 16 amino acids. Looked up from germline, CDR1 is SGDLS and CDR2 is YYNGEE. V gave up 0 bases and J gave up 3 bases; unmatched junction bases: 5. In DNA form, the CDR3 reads TGTGCCAGCAGCGTAGGTCCCCGGGAGGACACCGGGGAGCTGTTTTTT. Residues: CASSVGPREDTGELFF.

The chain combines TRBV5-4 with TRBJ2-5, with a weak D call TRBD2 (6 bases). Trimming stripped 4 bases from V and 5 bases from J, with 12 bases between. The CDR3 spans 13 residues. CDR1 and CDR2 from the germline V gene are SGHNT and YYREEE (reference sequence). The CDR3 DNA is TGTGCCAGCAGCCAGACGGGGGTGGAGACCCAGTACTTC. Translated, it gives CASSQTGVETQYF. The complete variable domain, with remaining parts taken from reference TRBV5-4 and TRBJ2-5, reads ETGVTQSPTHLIKTRGQQVTLRCSSQSGHNTVSWYQQALGQGPQFIFQYYREEENGRGNFPPRFSGLQFPNYSSELNVNALELDDSALYLCASSQTGVETQYFGPGTRLLVL.

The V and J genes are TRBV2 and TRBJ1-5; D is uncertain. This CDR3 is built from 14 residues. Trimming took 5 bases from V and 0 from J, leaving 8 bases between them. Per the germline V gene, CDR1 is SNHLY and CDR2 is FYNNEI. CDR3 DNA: TGTGCCAGCAGTCGCGACACTAGCAATCAGCCCCAGCATTTT. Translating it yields CASSRDTSNQPQHF.

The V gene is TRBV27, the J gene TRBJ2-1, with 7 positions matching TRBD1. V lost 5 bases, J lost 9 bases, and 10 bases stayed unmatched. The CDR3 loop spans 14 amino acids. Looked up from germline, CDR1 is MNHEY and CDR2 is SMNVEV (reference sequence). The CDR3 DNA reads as TGTGCCAGCAGTAAACGGACAGGTCTGGGTGAGCAGTTCTTC. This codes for CASSKRTGLGEQFF.

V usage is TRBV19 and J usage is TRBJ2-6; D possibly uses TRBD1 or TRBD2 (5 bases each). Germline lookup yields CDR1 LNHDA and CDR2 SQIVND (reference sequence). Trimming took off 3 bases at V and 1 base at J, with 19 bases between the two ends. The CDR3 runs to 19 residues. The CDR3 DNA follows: TGTGCCAGTAGTATCGGGGCTAAGGCGAGGGTATCTGGGGCCAACGTCCTGACTTTC. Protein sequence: CASSIGAKARVSGANVLTF.

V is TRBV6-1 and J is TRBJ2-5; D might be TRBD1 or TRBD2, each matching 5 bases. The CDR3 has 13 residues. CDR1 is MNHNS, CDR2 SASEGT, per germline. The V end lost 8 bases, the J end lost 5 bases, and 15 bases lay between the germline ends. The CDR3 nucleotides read TGTGCCAGCCCCCGAGGGGAAGGGGAGACCCAGTACTTC. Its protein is CASPRGEGETQYF.

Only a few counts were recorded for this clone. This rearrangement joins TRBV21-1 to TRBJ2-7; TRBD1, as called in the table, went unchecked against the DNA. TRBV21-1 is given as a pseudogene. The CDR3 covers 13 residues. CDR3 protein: CASRLDRPYEQYF. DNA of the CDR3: TGTGCCAGCAGGCTGGACAGGCCCTACGAGCAGTACTTC.

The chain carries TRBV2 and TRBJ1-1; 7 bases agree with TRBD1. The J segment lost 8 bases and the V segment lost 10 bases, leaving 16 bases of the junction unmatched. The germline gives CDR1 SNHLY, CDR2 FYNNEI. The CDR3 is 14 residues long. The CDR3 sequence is CAIRRTGAQNEAFF. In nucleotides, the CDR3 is TGTGCCATCAGACGAACAGGGGCCCAGAACGAAGCTTTCTTT.

The CDR3: CASSSSRDRVGSGANVLTF. CDR3 in DNA: TGTGCCAGCAGCTCCTCCCGGGACAGGGTTGGCTCTGGGGCCAACGTCCTGACTTTC. The genes are TRBV5-4 and TRBJ2-6; 9 nucleotides line up with TRBD1. Per germline, CDR1 SGHNT and CDR2 YYREEE (reference sequence). J gave up 0 bases and V 3 bases, and 10 bases lay outside the gene matches. The CDR3 has 19 amino acids.